Listed below are T cell receptor beta chains from one sample, sequenced in a study of blood T cell repertoires in COVID-19. Profiling relied on immunoSEQ multiplex PCR, and the TCRdb table lists in-frame clones only, not all of them. The sample contains 300,000 to 350,000 clones, roughly 89% of which appear only once. Source material: peripheral blood. These receptors all come from a man aged 30-40 years with COVID-19, enrolled during active disease. Each CDR3 is given with its conserved first and last residue. D genes are given only for firm matches.

14	TRBJ2-5	TRBV5-1	NA	CASSLLSNQETQYF
17	TRBJ1-2	TRBV4-2	TRBD1	CASSHPGQGGSVYGYTF
15	TRBJ1-1	TRBV5-1	TRBD1	CASSLGDSLNTEAFF
12	TRBJ1-1	TRBV2	NA	CASTRRVAEAFF
15	TRBJ2-7	TRBV27	NA	CASGARAWSSYEQYF
15	TRBJ2-2	TRBV3-1/TRBV3-2	NA	CASSPGLVNTGELFF
13	TRBJ1-1	TRBV2	NA	CASSEEGWTEAFF
13	TRBJ2-3	TRBV7-3	NA	CASSLSLGSTQYF
15	TRBJ1-1	TRBV7-3	TRBD1	CASSLSPGGHTEAFF
14	TRBJ2-7	TRBV21-1	NA	CASGQRFPSYEQYF
15	TRBJ2-1	TRBV10-3	NA	CAISAFQGKVNEQFF
17	TRBJ1-2	TRBV4-3	NA	CASSQDARSGGWYGYTF
17	TRBJ1-3	TRBV6-2/TRBV6-3	NA	CASSSYARVSSGNTIYF
17	TRBJ2-1	TRBV27	TRBD2	CATATSGRSRSYNEQFF
13	TRBJ1-2	TRBV18	NA	CASSPDGNYGYTF
12	TRBJ1-5	TRBV19	TRBD1	CASDRGDQPQHF
17	TRBJ2-7	TRBV5-1	TRBD2	CASSLAASGGAVYEQYF
13	TRBJ1-2	TRBV9	TRBD1	CASSPRTGDGYTF
15	TRBJ2-1	TRBV18	TRBD1	CASSLLRQGVNEQFF
11	TRBJ1-2	TRBV19	TRBD1	CASRTGRGYTF
16	TRBJ2-5	TRBV5-4	NA	CASSPDVYGVGETQYF
17	TRBJ1-1	TRBV9	NA	CASSVARGGWGNTEAFF
16	TRBJ2-3	TRBV5-1	NA	CASSLATSFSTDTQYF
13	TRBJ1-3	TRBV5-4	NA	CASSLGLGNTIYF
17	TRBJ2-4	TRBV7-8	NA	CASSLDRLTLAKNIQYF
13	TRBJ1-2	TRBV27	NA	CASSLSGLYGYTF
11	TRBJ2-7	TRBV7-9	NA	CASSFTYEQYF
14	TRBJ1-1	TRBV9	NA	CASSVGFRDTEAFF
16	TRBJ1-2	TRBV9	TRBD1	CASSTDDRAAVYGYTF
15	TRBJ2-1	TRBV27	NA	CASSPNNWLVNEQFF
18	TRBJ1-5	TRBV4-1	NA	CASSTLGGPLTINQPQHF
13	TRBJ1-1	TRBV3-1/TRBV3-2	NA	CASSFRQATEAFF
13	TRBJ1-2	TRBV5-1	TRBD1	CASSTQGVGGYTF
16	TRBJ2-5	TRBV19	TRBD2	CASSPLSGIPLGTQYF
15	TRBJ2-7	TRBV3-1/TRBV3-2	NA	CASSQEGQTPYEQYF
14	TRBJ1-2	TRBV2	NA	CASSPKATEYGYTF
14	TRBJ2-5	TRBV2	TRBD2	CASNVVAGRVTQYF
14	TRBJ2-1	TRBV6-5	TRBD1	CASSTGQGAHEQFF
13	TRBJ1-2	TRBV7-2	TRBD1	CASSADRAYGYTF
16	TRBJ2-5	TRBV24-1	NA	CATSDKGTLRQETQYF
14	TRBJ2-7	TRBV10-3	TRBD1	CAISDDRGPWEQYF
14	TRBJ1-1	TRBV30	TRBD1	CAWSLGTGVTEAFF
16	TRBJ2-1	TRBV6-5	TRBD2	CASSYSAGGFYNEQFF
16	TRBJ2-2	TRBV18	TRBD2	CASSQRTSGPPGELFF
14	TRBJ1-6	TRBV2	NA	CASRPGTHNSPLHF
19	TRBJ2-6	TRBV28	TRBD1	CASTKKRTGGVGGANVLTF
13	TRBJ1-2	TRBV7-9	NA	CASSPWLGDGYTF
14	TRBJ2-2	TRBV6-6	NA	CASSYWLNTGELFF
14	TRBJ2-7	TRBV6-5	NA	CASSQQGLPYEQYF
16	TRBJ1-5	TRBV30	NA	CAWSVPGLYSNQPQHF
12	TRBJ2-2	TRBV12-3/TRBV12-4	NA	CASSSDTGELFF
17	TRBJ2-7	TRBV5-1	TRBD2	CASSFLSSGTGYYEQYF